A selection of T cell receptor beta chains follows, all from one sample in a study of monozygotic twins with inflammatory bowel disease. TCRdb reprocessed the 5' RACE reads, with one entry per CDR3 protein and no DNA. This table holds approximately 160,000 distinct CDR3 sequences. Sequenced: blood. The receptors derive from a human donor with ulcerative colitis or Crohn's disease, or a healthy co-twin of an affected twin (not recorded which). The CDR3 runs from the conserved cysteine through the conserved F or W.

TRBJ2-3,TRBV11-2,CASSSTSARTDTQYF
TRBJ2-1,TRBV18,CASSPYLAGGTNEQFF
TRBJ1-2,TRBV6-6,CATKDGNYGYTF
TRBJ1-1,TRBV2,CASDRGQGRAFF
TRBJ1-4,TRBV3-1,CASSPLEGKPATNEKLFF
TRBJ1-1,TRBV11-2,CASSLDNRVTTETNTEAFF
TRBJ2-7,TRBV28,CASSFRGYEQYF
TRBJ2-1,TRBV6-2/TRBV6-3,CASLRDNSYNEQFF
TRBJ1-5,TRBV19,CASSIPGTNNQPQHF
TRBJ2-7,TRBV6-1,CASRPPGRAPYEQYF
TRBJ2-3,TRBV30,CAWRGNSLTDTQYF
TRBJ1-1,TRBV5-1,CASSPGSLNTEAFF
TRBJ2-3,TRBV12-3/TRBV12-4,CASSPGVSDTQYF
TRBJ2-1,TRBV12-3/TRBV12-4,CASSLKLDNEQFF
TRBJ2-5,TRBV6-2/TRBV6-3,CASSTRTDFQETQYF
TRBJ2-2,TRBV5-1,CASSLVVRNTGELFF
TRBJ2-1,TRBV29-1,CSVDHSYNEQFF
TRBJ1-5,TRBV10-3,CAISPVDQPQHF
TRBJ2-4,TRBV12-3/TRBV12-4,CASSPTSANIQYF
TRBJ2-3,TRBV20-1,CSASNMGTEYF
TRBJ2-7,TRBV6-5,CASSYRESYEQYF
TRBJ2-5,TRBV21-1,CASSKGGLEETQYF
TRBJ2-3,TRBV12-5,CASGLPGQPEADTQYF
TRBJ1-1,TRBV7-2,CASSLAGTGARRAEAFF
TRBJ1-1,TRBV5-1,CASSLLLGGTTEAFF
TRBJ1-5,TRBV5-6,CASSLAQGQPQHF
TRBJ1-2,TRBV25-1,CASSEYGGQAGYGYTF
TRBJ2-2,TRBV7-2,CATPGQGLTGELFF
TRBJ1-1,TRBV5-1,CASSLATGTEAFF
TRBJ2-1,TRBV14,CASSAAGATYNEQFF
TRBJ1-4,TRBV28,CASSLGTVRKKLFF
TRBJ2-4,TRBV3-1,CASSQGSIAKNIQYF
TRBJ2-3,TRBV25-1,CASSDALRELQPPDTQYF
TRBJ2-7,TRBV6-2/TRBV6-3,CASRTGQGANTYEQYF
TRBJ2-7,TRBV19,CASSIKDRGNEQYF
TRBJ2-1,TRBV11-2,CASSLDGGGDEQFF
TRBJ1-5,TRBV5-1,CASSVQGNQPQHF
TRBJ2-2,TRBV27,CASSQAGVLAGELFF
TRBJ2-1,TRBV20-1,CSAAGTGWGRGSYNEQFF
TRBJ1-2,TRBV11-2,CASSSGPDYGYTF
TRBJ2-1,TRBV11-2,CASSLDMGDEQFF
TRBJ2-1,TRBV20-1,CSAPGQGNNEQFF
TRBJ1-1,TRBV12-3/TRBV12-4,CASSRAGTGEGVAFF
TRBJ1-6,TRBV7-9,CASSSLRLMDSPLHF
TRBJ2-7,TRBV7-8,CASRDRASYEQYF
TRBJ1-1,TRBV2,CASRTSWGRPAFF
TRBJ2-1,TRBV19,CASSGLAGGQSSYNEQFF
TRBJ1-2,TRBV28,CASSLVRNYGYTF
TRBJ2-1,TRBV7-6,CASSVLPSSYNEQFF
TRBJ1-5,TRBV11-2,CASSLDLISNQPQHF
TRBJ1-1,TRBV7-6,CASSLGTGGRGEAFF
TRBJ2-7,TRBV5-1,CASSAGTSLYEQYF
TRBJ1-1,TRBV5-4,CASSPSGGAGNTEAFF
TRBJ2-7,TRBV18,CDSSPGQGGEQYF
TRBJ2-7,TRBV30,CAWSVLRAGGSYEQYF
TRBJ1-6,TRBV20-1,CSAGDGTQNSPLHF
TRBJ1-2,TRBV5-6,CASSPEGVANYGYTF
TRBJ2-4,TRBV11-2,CASSLEDIQYF
TRBJ1-6,TRBV7-2,CASSLAATGLSYNSPLHF